This TCR beta chain was recovered during a study of post-analysis software for immune sequencing data. Study as a whole: Patients had relapsing-remitting, secondary progressive or progressive-relapsing multiple sclerosis; some lacked subtype.

A single count supports this clonotype. Its target is unknown. Study observations and caveats: Batch-mates among the samples co-clustered strongly by F measure. Five or six TRBV segments, TRBV5-6, TRBV5-1 and TRBV20-1 among them, were found more frequent in patients than controls. Controls' normalized Chao1 diversity significantly exceeded that of multiple sclerosis patients.

Unique molecular identifiers had been added to the TCR beta cDNA libraries. In TCRdb, the PCR reads were re-called with MiXCR into one record per CDR3 protein. In the table there are about 680,000 distinct CDR3 sequences, roughly three fifths of which are singletons. With 6 bases removed from V and 4 bases from J, the gap between germline ends came to 28 bases. CDR1 and CDR2 (germline): MNHEY, SMNVEV (reference sequence). This CDR3 comprises 18 residues. The source of this sequence is a girl aged 2-15 years with multiple sclerosis. The sequenced material came from blood. The V gene is TRBV27, the J gene TRBJ2-7; possibly TRBD1 for D (6 bases). CDR3: CASSSSRIDRRDVYEQYF. CDR3 nucleotides: TGTGCCAGCAGCTCGTCTAGAATAGACAGGAGAGACGTTTACGAGCAGTACTTC.